This T cell receptor beta chain derives from a study of control samples from healthy donors and cancer patients. CDR1 and CDR2 from the germline V gene are SGHDN and FVKESK. Deletions cut 4 bases from V and 4 bases from J, with 4 bases between. CDR3 size: 11 residues. Some clones are missing from TCRdb's copy, which holds only in-frame ones; the method was immunoSEQ multiplex PCR. The table includes some 120,000 clones, about 88% detected once. The chain is built from TRBV14 and TRBJ2-5; no firm D call. The source is a man aged 50 or older in good health. What was sequenced was blood. CDR3 DNA sequence: TGTGCCAGCAGCCGATTAGAGACCCAGTACTTC. Translated, it gives CASSRLETQYF.